These T cell receptor beta chains were read from a single sample in a study of blood T cell repertoires in COVID-19. Some clones are missing from TCRdb's copy, which holds only in-frame ones; the method was immunoSEQ multiplex PCR. The sample lists about 70,000 clones; under 85% were seen once. The specimen sequenced was peripheral blood. The receptors stem from a man aged 70-80 years with acute or convalescent COVID-19. Both conserved end residues are part of each CDR3. The D gene is left open where the match is weak. Rows give clone size only sometimes, using once, few, many, or a class for an expanded clone.

length,size,J,V,D,CDR3,DNA
11,medium-sized,TRBJ1-2,TRBV20-1,TRBD1,CSAKTGVGYTF,TGCAGTGCCAAAACAGGGGTAGGCTACACCTTC
13,NA,TRBJ1-2,TRBV19,NA,CASSIDRNYGYTF,TGTGCCAGTAGTATAGATCGGAACTATGGCTACACCTTC
17,NA,TRBJ2-7,TRBV7-2,TRBD2,CASSSLAGGFSSYEQYF,TGTGCCAGCAGCTCGTTAGCGGGAGGCTTCTCCTCCTACGAGCAGTACTTC
14,few,TRBJ1-1,TRBV7-2,TRBD1,CASSIRQGSSEAFF,TGTGCCAGCAGCATTCGACAGGGCTCGAGTGAAGCTTTCTTT
16,NA,TRBJ2-3,TRBV11-3,NA,CASSPTGREYTDTQYF,TGTGCCAGCAGCCCGACGGGACGGGAGTATACAGATACGCAGTATTTT
15,once,TRBJ2-1,TRBV27,TRBD2,CASSLLGLANNEQFF,TGTGCCAGCAGTTTGCTAGGACTAGCGAACAATGAGCAGTTCTTC
12,NA,TRBJ1-2,TRBV12-3/TRBV12-4,NA,CASKAGTYGYTF,TGTGCCAGCAAGGCAGGCACCTATGGCTACACCTTC
15,NA,TRBJ1-2,TRBV5-4,NA,CASSLGVGLNYGYTF,TGTGCCAGCAGCTTAGGGGTGGGGCTTAACTATGGCTACACCTTC
13,NA,TRBJ1-1,TRBV28,NA,CASNWGVNTEAFF,TGTGCCAGCAATTGGGGAGTTAACACTGAAGCTTTCTTT
14,NA,TRBJ2-1,TRBV7-2,TRBD2,CASIRTSGRDEQFF,TGTGCCAGCATCCGGACTAGCGGGAGGGATGAGCAGTTCTTC
15,NA,TRBJ2-2,TRBV6-5,NA,CASVWVAGEGMELFF,TGTGCCAGTGTGTGGGTGGCAGGGGAAGGTATGGAGCTGTTTTTT
12,NA,TRBJ1-1,TRBV29-1,TRBD1,CSATGVGTEAFF,TGCAGCGCGACAGGGGTTGGTACTGAAGCTTTCTTT
15,NA,TRBJ1-5,TRBV5-1,TRBD1,CASSLEGQGGQPQHF,TGCGCCAGCAGCTTGGAGGGACAGGGGGGTCAGCCCCAGCATTTT
15,NA,TRBJ1-4,TRBV5-1,TRBD1,CASSLHGTGDEKLFF,TGCGCCAGCAGCTTGCATGGGACAGGAGATGAAAAACTGTTTTTT
15,NA,TRBJ2-3,TRBV18,TRBD2,CASSPPLAGVDTQYF,TGTGCCAGCTCACCGCCACTAGCGGGAGTAGATACGCAGTATTTT
15,NA,TRBJ2-2,TRBV5-1,TRBD1,CASSLEAGGTGELFF,TGCGCCAGCAGCTTGGAGGCAGGGGGCACCGGGGAGCTGTTTTTT
20,NA,TRBJ2-6,TRBV4-3,TRBD1,CASSQTDRGLAGSGANVLTF,TGCGCCAGCAGCCAAACGGACAGGGGGCTTGCCGGCTCTGGGGCCAACGTCCTGACTTTC
15,NA,TRBJ2-1,TRBV7-2,TRBD1,CASSLAGTGADEQFF,TGTGCCAGCAGCTTGGCCGGGACAGGGGCTGATGAGCAGTTCTTC
15,NA,TRBJ2-1,TRBV19,NA,CGTSAEVGLYNEQFF,TGTGGCACTTCAGCGGAGGTCGGGTTGTACAATGAGCAGTTCTTC
13,NA,TRBJ2-1,TRBV25-1,NA,CASSEGTRDEQFF,TGTGCCAGCAGTGAGGGGACAAGGGATGAGCAGTTCTTC
15,once,TRBJ2-3,TRBV3-1/TRBV3-2,TRBD1,CASSLRTGGGDTQYF,TGTGCCAGCAGCCTTCGGACAGGGGGAGGGGATACGCAGTATTTT
15,NA,TRBJ1-5,TRBV14,NA,CASSQLTGSGQPQHF,TGTGCCAGCAGCCAACTCACGGGCAGCGGACAGCCCCAGCATTTT
14,NA,TRBJ1-3,TRBV10-3,TRBD1,CAISRQGTGNTIYF,TGTGCCATCAGTCGACAGGGGACCGGAAACACCATATATTTT
17,NA,TRBJ2-2,TRBV5-4,NA,CASSLGIDRSNTGELFF,TGTGCCAGCAGCTTGGGTATCGACAGATCGAACACCGGGGAGCTGTTTTTT
20,NA,TRBJ2-1,TRBV4-3,TRBD1,CASSQDGDSRGWGPYNEQFF,TGCGCCAGCAGCCAAGATGGGGATAGCAGGGGGTGGGGTCCGTACAATGAGCAGTTCTTC
13,once,TRBJ2-1,TRBV5-1,TRBD1,CASSYGQGSEQFF,TGCGCCAGCAGCTACGGACAGGGTAGTGAGCAGTTCTTC
16,few,TRBJ2-2,TRBV28,TRBD1,CASSPAGTGVTGELFF,TGTGCCAGCAGTCCAGCCGGGACAGGGGTCACCGGGGAGCTGTTTTTT
16,NA,TRBJ2-5,TRBV5-4,TRBD1,CASTYGTGVLQETQYF,TGTGCCAGCACCTATGGGACAGGGGTTCTCCAAGAGACCCAGTACTTC
12,NA,TRBJ1-5,TRBV29-1,TRBD1,CSVGQSNQPQHF,TGCAGCGTGGGACAGAGCAATCAGCCCCAGCATTTT
16,NA,TRBJ1-5,TRBV6-4,TRBD1,CASRETGVGSNQPQHF,TGTGCCAGCAGGGAGACAGGGGTAGGGAGCAATCAGCCCCAGCATTTT
18,NA,TRBJ2-3,TRBV6-2/TRBV6-3,TRBD2,CASSYLAGGLKYGDTQYF,TGTGCCAGCAGTTACTTGGCGGGAGGCCTAAAATACGGGGATACGCAGTATTTT
15,NA,TRBJ1-4,TRBV9,NA,CASSVGGIGSEKLFF,TGTGCCAGCAGCGTAGGGGGCATCGGGTCTGAAAAACTGTTTTTT
17,NA,TRBJ2-2,TRBV27,TRBD1,CASGVTGTGANTGELFF,TGTGCCAGCGGTGTAACCGGGACAGGGGCTAACACCGGGGAGCTGTTTTTT
15,once,TRBJ1-5,TRBV3-1/TRBV3-2,NA,CASSPDRLANQPQHF,TGTGCCAGCAGCCCAGACAGACTTGCCAATCAGCCCCAGCATTTT
14,NA,TRBJ2-7,TRBV3-1/TRBV3-2,TRBD1,CASTQGQGVYEQYF,TGTGCCAGCACCCAGGGACAGGGAGTATACGAGCAGTACTTC
13,NA,TRBJ1-1,TRBV7-9,NA,CASSLGRTVEAFF,TGTGCCAGCAGCTTAGGCCGGACAGTCGAAGCTTTCTTT
13,NA,TRBJ1-1,TRBV24-1,TRBD1,CATSSRGLTEAFF,TGTGCCACCAGCTCCAGGGGGCTAACTGAAGCTTTCTTT
14,NA,TRBJ1-1,TRBV10-3,TRBD1,CAISQDRGLTEAFF,TGTGCCATCAGTCAGGACAGGGGGCTTACTGAAGCTTTCTTT
13,NA,TRBJ1-5,TRBV9,TRBD1,CASSSGQGQPQHF,TGTGCCAGCAGCTCAGGACAGGGTCAGCCCCAGCATTTT
13,many,TRBJ2-5,TRBV6-2/TRBV6-3,NA,CASSYGGRWAQYF,TGTGCCAGCAGTTACGGGGGCCGATGGGCCCAGTACTTC
15,NA,TRBJ1-6,TRBV18,NA,CASSPVGDGHSPLHF,TGTGCCAGCTCACCAGTCGGGGATGGTCATTCACCCCTCCACTTT
14,NA,TRBJ1-1,TRBV19,TRBD1,CASSVTGGNTEAFF,TGTGCCAGTAGTGTGACAGGGGGGAACACTGAAGCTTTCTTT
16,few,TRBJ1-1,TRBV5-1,TRBD1,CASSLPPGQERTEAFF,TGCGCCAGCAGCTTACCCCCGGGACAGGAGAGAACTGAAGCTTTCTTT
15,NA,TRBJ1-2,TRBV19,TRBD1,CASIQTGTANYGYTF,TGTGCCAGTATCCAGACCGGGACAGCTAACTATGGCTACACCTTC
15,once,TRBJ2-1,TRBV5-8,TRBD1,CASTRRQGNYNEQFF,TGTGCCAGCACCCGGAGACAGGGGAACTACAATGAGCAGTTCTTC
14,few,TRBJ1-1,TRBV7-9,NA,CASSLEGEYTEAFF,TGTGCCAGCAGCTTAGAGGGGGAGTACACTGAAGCTTTCTTT
12,NA,TRBJ2-5,TRBV6-1,NA,CASSDQGTTQYF,TGTGCCAGCAGTGATCAGGGCACGACCCAGTACTTC
15,NA,TRBJ1-5,TRBV2,NA,CASTRGGGGSQPQHF,TGTGCCAGCACCAGAGGGGGGGGAGGGAGCCAGCCCCAGCATTTT
15,NA,TRBJ1-5,TRBV5-1,NA,CASSLVGASNQPQHF,TGCGCCAGCAGCTTGGTAGGGGCTAGCAATCAGCCCCAGCATTTT
14,NA,TRBJ1-5,TRBV27,TRBD1,CASSPDRAGQPQHF,TGTGCCAGCAGTCCCGACAGGGCTGGTCAGCCCCAGCATTTT
14,once,TRBJ2-7,TRBV3-1/TRBV3-2,TRBD1,CASSPGQGIYEQYF,TGTGCCAGCAGCCCGGGACAGGGGATCTACGAGCAGTACTTC
15,NA,TRBJ1-5,TRBV20-1,NA,CSASNRATQDQPQHF,TGCAGTGCTAGTAACAGGGCAACCCAAGATCAGCCCCAGCATTTT
14,NA,TRBJ1-5,TRBV28,TRBD1,CASSLIGQGQPQHF,TGTGCCAGCAGTTTAATAGGACAGGGGCAGCCCCAGCATTTT
15,NA,TRBJ2-3,TRBV7-6,TRBD1,CASSLRDSRTDTQYF,TGTGCCAGCAGCTTAAGGGACAGCCGCACAGATACGCAGTATTTT
17,NA,TRBJ2-1,TRBV27,NA,CASSLMGLATSYNEQFF,TGTGCCAGCAGTTTAATGGGGCTAGCGACCTCCTACAATGAGCAGTTCTTC
13,NA,TRBJ2-1,TRBV24-1,TRBD1,CATGQGGYNEQFF,TGTGCCACCGGACAGGGGGGCTACAATGAGCAGTTCTTC
17,NA,TRBJ2-2,TRBV27,TRBD1,CASSLSLWTGVTGELFF,TGTGCCAGCAGTTTATCGTTATGGACAGGGGTGACCGGGGAGCTGTTTTTT
14,NA,TRBJ1-1,TRBV7-9,TRBD1,CASSLQGARTEAFF,TGTGCCAGCAGTTTACAGGGGGCGCGGACTGAAGCTTTCTTT
15,once,TRBJ2-1,TRBV29-1,NA,CSVALGSGGYNEQFF,TGCAGCGTTGCCCTGGGGTCAGGGGGGTACAATGAGCAGTTCTTC